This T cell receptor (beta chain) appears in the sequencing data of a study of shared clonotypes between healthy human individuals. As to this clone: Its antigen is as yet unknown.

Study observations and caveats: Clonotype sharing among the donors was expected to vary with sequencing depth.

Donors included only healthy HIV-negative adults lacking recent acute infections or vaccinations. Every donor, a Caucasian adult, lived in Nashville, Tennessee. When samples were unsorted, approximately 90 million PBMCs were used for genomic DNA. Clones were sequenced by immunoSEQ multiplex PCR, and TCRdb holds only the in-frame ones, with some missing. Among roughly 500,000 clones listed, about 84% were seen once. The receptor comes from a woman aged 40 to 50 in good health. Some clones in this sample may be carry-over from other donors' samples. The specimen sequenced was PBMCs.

The CDR3 protein is CASSSSTSGRADEQFF. CDR3 sequence (DNA): TGTGCCAGCAGCTCTTCCACTAGCGGGAGGGCGGATGAGCAGTTCTTC. The rearrangement uses TRBV7-8 and TRBJ2-1; TRBD2 matches 13 bases. This CDR3 region has 16 residues. After removal of 4 bases from V and 8 bases from J, the junction contained 8 bases not matched to a gene. Germline CDR1 reads SGHVS; CDR2 reads FQNEAQ.